This T cell receptor (beta chain) is drawn from a study of T cells in Graves' hyperthyroidism and ophthalmopathy. RNA transcripts provided the source from which TCR beta CDR3 regions were amplified. HTBI primers were used for first-round RT-PCR of the TCR CDR3. TCRdb analysed the multiplex PCR reads with MiXCR anew, one entry per CDR3 protein. The sample lists some 380,000 distinct CDR3 sequences; roughly 12% were seen once. This clonotype occurred many times. The clonotype was recovered from a young man with Graves' hyperthyroidism that later progressed to Graves' ophthalmopathy. Sequencing was carried out using blood.

The CDR3 coding sequence is TGTGCCAGCAGTTTCCGGGGACAGAGTAATGAAAAACTGTTTTTT. Its protein is CASSFRGQSNEKLFF. V usage is TRBV12-3 or TRBV12-4 and J usage is TRBJ1-4, with 7 bases lining up with TRBD1. J lost 4 bases, V lost 3 bases, and 5 bases had no gene match. This CDR3 has 15 amino acids.